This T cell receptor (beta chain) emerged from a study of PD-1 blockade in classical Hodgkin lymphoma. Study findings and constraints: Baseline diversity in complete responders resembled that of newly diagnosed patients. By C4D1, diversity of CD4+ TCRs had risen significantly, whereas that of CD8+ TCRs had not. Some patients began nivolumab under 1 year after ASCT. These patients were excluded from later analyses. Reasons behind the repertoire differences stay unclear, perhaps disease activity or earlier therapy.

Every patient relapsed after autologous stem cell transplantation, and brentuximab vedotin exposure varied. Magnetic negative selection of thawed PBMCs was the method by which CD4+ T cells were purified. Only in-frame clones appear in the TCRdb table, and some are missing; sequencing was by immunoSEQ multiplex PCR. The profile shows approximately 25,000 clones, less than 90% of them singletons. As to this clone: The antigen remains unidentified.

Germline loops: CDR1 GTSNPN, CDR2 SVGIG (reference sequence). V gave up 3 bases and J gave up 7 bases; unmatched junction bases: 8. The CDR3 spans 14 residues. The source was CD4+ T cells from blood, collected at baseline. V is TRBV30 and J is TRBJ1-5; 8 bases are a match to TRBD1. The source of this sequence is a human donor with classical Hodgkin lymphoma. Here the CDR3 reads CAWSHGQGQQPQHF. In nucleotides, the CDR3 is TGTGCCTGGAGCCATGGACAGGGACAACAGCCCCAGCATTTT.